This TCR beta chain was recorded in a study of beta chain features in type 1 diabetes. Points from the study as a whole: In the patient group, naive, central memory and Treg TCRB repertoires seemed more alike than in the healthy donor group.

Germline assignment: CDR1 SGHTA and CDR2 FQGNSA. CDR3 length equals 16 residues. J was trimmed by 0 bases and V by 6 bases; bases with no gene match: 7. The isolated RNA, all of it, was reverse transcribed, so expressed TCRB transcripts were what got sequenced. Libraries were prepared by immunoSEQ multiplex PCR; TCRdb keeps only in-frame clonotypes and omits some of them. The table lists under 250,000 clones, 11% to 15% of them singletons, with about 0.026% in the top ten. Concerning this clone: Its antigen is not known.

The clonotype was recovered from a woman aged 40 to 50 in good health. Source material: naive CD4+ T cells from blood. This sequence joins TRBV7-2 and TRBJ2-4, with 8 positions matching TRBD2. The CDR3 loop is CASSPSGGRAKNIQYF. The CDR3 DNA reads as TGTGCCAGCAGTCCCAGCGGGGGTCGAGCCAAAAACATTCAGTACTTC.